This T cell receptor (beta chain) was recovered during a study of CD8 T cells in ankylosing spondylitis. The study's findings and limits: In synovial fluid and blood from reactive arthritis, some motif variants were previously reported. Clones linked to disease were reported to show significant enrichment in matched ankylosing spondylitis synovial fluid. Eight highly homologous variants made up a TCR beta motif, and this motif appeared characteristic of ankylosing spondylitis blood.

TCRdb reprocessed the 5' RACE reads via MiXCR and lists one record per CDR3 protein. The sample comprises a few hundred thousand distinct CDR3 sequences, roughly 8% of which are singletons, and roughly 14% rests with the top ten. This clonotype has a handful of counts. Its antigen is undetermined. The germline gives CDR1 SQVTM, CDR2 ANQGSEA. CDR3 length: 14 residues. Trimming removed 5 bases at V and 2 bases at J, with 15 bases between. The sequence was obtained from a male donor with ankylosing spondylitis. The V gene is TRBV29-1, the J gene TRBJ1-1; D uncertain. Sequences were obtained from blood, either unsorted or a sorted T cell fraction (not recorded which). The CDR3 DNA reads TGCAGCGTTTTCCAAGTGGGAGCCAACACTGAAGCTTTCTTT. Protein sequence: CSVFQVGANTEAFF.